This entry describes one TCR beta chain. This clone was seen a single time. Its specific antigen is unknown. Qualities for individual bases were not recorded, and no much larger clone is one base off. Donors were healthy HIV-negative adults with no recently reported acute infections or vaccinations. Only Caucasian adults living in Nashville, Tennessee, USA were represented among the donors. CD4+ T cells were enriched through magnetic negative selection, after which naive cells were positively selected on CD45RA and the remaining negative fraction served as the memory subset. Blood was collected by leukapheresis, and PBMCs were isolated by Ficoll-Histopaque density gradient centrifugation and then cryopreserved in liquid nitrogen vapor phase. Analytical flow cytometry was used to check the purity and quantity of every magnetically sorted T cell population. From each sorted fraction, genomic DNA was isolated and quantified by UV absorbance on a Nanodrop 2000c.

This sample is part of a study of shared clonotypes between healthy human individuals (dated by TCRdb to the early 2020s). Background on the whole study: The cohort comprised a couple of women and a few men aged 18 to 49 years. For each donor, three plates each were used for CD4 naive and CD4 memory, two plates were used for CD8 naive, and one plate was used for CD8 memory. Libraries were prepared and TCR repertoires were sequenced by different laboratories using diverse techniques, in order to increase sequencing depth and limit assay-specific biases. The study deeply sequenced blood TCR repertoires of several healthy adults to estimate repertoire size and the extent of clonotype sharing between individuals. Each donor's leukapheresis produced roughly between roughly 0.85 and 9.5 billion PBMCs. Broad study findings and their caveats: Higher generation probabilities were observed for clonotypes shared by all four sorted-subset donors than for non-shared clonotypes. The small number of donors limited the genetic and exposure-history diversity represented. Based on pairwise subsampling, the degree of clonotype sharing among donors was expected to be affected by sequencing depth. Incomplete sequencing was indicated by rarefaction of sorted-subset datasets, despite the large sequencing depth. When a few donors were compared, the shared fraction of clonotypes was roughly 5% for naive CD4, around 3.5% for naive CD8, 2.3% for memory CD4, and roughly 0.43% for memory CD8. Naive subsets generally had larger estimated clonotype richness than memory subsets. Sampling was restricted to blood, and TCR repertoires in tissues likely differ from the TCR repertoires found in blood.

Trimming at the junction amounts to 4 bases on V and 0 bases on J, and the germline ends lie 16 bases apart. Including cysteine and phenylalanine, the CDR3 has 16 amino acids. CDR3 DNA only is kept here, 48 bases in frame from base 1. CDR1 is given as SGHDN and CDR2 as FVKESK, both from the germline V gene. Using the deep immunoSEQ assay, multiplex PCR amplified TCR CDR3 regions from genomic DNA. For each cell subset, the extracted genomic DNA was distributed evenly across all wells of several immunoSEQ 96-well plates, and each plate served as one replicate. For sorted subsets, about 210 ng of genomic DNA, equivalent to 30,000 or so T cell genomes, went into each replicate PCR. Purified libraries were measured with a Qubit 3.0 fluorometer, size-checked on a Bioanalyzer 2100, and measured again with the KAPA Library Quantification kit. A separate single-read 150-cycle Illumina NextSeq 550 flow cell was used to sequence each immunoSEQ 96-well plate. The original methods were these. Because the immunoSEQ output held only junctional sequences and lacked quality scores, the filtering could not match the filtering applied to full-length reads. To assign V/J genes and CDR3, sequences were annotated using PyIR, a Python wrapper for IgBLAST v1.9, with IMGT germline references. Reads were filtered out if the reads had weak V/J assignments (E-value above 1e-6), no CDR3, stop codons, out-of-frame junctions, or ambiguous translated residues. A V3J clonotype was defined by an identical inferred V gene, J gene, and CDR3 amino acid sequence. Percentage overlap between repertoires was calculated by dividing the number of shared unique clonotypes by the size of the smaller repertoire. Repertoire richness was assessed with RTK rarefaction, the Chao1 estimator, and Recon v2.1 estimates of unobserved clonotypes. For all TCRbeta clonotypes obtained by the gDNA method from several donors, generation probabilities were computed with OLGA. TCRdb obtained this table from immuneACCESS and retained in-frame rearrangements with V and J assigned. These tables miss some clones; where compared with another copy, unresolved V genes account for less than half of the shortfall, and the remainder is unexplained. V and J calls and clone size are as listed in that table; D and trimming were resolved from the DNA. Present in this sample are more than 2 million clones, approximately 94% of which were seen just once. More than 0.1% of the sample is in the top ten clones.

The receptor chain draws on TRBV14 and TRBJ2-7; the D gene cannot be resolved reliably. This receptor was obtained from a man aged 18 to 30 in good health. Specimen: naive CD4+ T cells sorted from blood. The meaning of the sample's cell subset or site label: CD45RA+ positively selected. Read as DNA, the sequence is TGTGCCAGCAGCCCTTACAGAGTTCCGGGCTCCTACGAGCAGTACTTC. This codes for CASSPYRVPGSYEQYF.